The text below deals with one T cell receptor beta chain. Its specificity is not known. This sample is part of a study of CD8 T cells in ankylosing spondylitis. Points from the study as a whole: Earlier work had already found some motif variants in reactive arthritis synovial fluid and blood.

TCRdb re-analysed the 5' RACE reads in MiXCR, keeping a single row per CDR3 protein. The sample shows around 230,000 distinct CDR3 sequences, over 8.5% of them seen only once. The germline gives CDR1 SNHLY, CDR2 FYNNEI. Trimming took off 5 bases at V and 4 bases at J, with 11 bases between the two ends. The CDR3 loop spans 13 amino acids. The source is a male donor with ankylosing spondylitis or in good health (not recorded which). The sample comprised blood, either unsorted or a sorted T cell fraction (not recorded which). The V and J genes are TRBV2 and TRBJ1-2; tentatively, D is TRBD1 (5 bases). In nucleotides, the CDR3 is TGTGCCAGCAGTTCCGAAGGGACCTATGGCTACACCTTC. Translating it yields CASSSEGTYGYTF.